These 16 T cell receptor beta chains were all obtained from the same sample, sequenced in a study of T cell changes during pregnancy in multiple sclerosis (dated by TCRdb to between 2018 and 2021). Libraries were made using the immunoSEQ multiplex PCR assay. The table was pulled from immuneACCESS by TCRdb, which kept in-frame rearrangements only. Such tables lose some clones; where checked, under half of the loss comes from unresolved V genes, and the rest has no known cause. For this sample the table gives over 90,000 clones, of which over 85% were detected only once. Clones ranked in the top ten supply 0.99% of the sample. The material sequenced was peripheral blood, taken after pregnancy. These TCRs come from a female donor with multiple sclerosis, enrolled in a pregnancy study.

This chain uses TRBV23-1 with TRBJ1-5; 8 positions agree with TRBD1. TRBV23-1 falls under the ORF class, with uncertain function. The CDR3 length is 18 residues. J gave up 4 bases and V 1 base, and 12 bases lay outside the gene matches. CDR3: CASSQLGQGGGINQPQHF. For the CDR3, the DNA is TGCGCCAGCAGTCAATTAGGACAGGGAGGAGGGATTAATCAGCCCCAGCATTTT.

This chain links TRBV7-2 with TRBJ1-2; 8 bases are shared with TRBD1. CDR1 is SGHTA and CDR2 is FQGNSA in the germline V gene. The CDR3 contains 16 residues. V lost 4 bases, J lost 2 bases, and 9 bases stayed unmatched. As DNA, the CDR3 is TGTGCCAGCAGCTCGGGCGGACAGGGAGTGAACTATGGCTACACCTTC. Residues: CASSSGGQGVNYGYTF. Variable domain in full (rest from reference TRBV7-2 and TRBJ1-2): GAGVSQSPSNKVTEKGKDVELRCDPISGHTALYWYRQSLGQGLEFLIYFQGNSAPDKSGLPSDRFSAERTGGSVSTLTIQRTQQEDSAVYLCASSSGGQGVNYGYTFGSGTRLTVV.

This clone was picked up one time. The genes are TRBV5-4 and TRBJ2-1; D is uncertain. This CDR3 contains 11 residues. The germline V and J ends were trimmed by 5 bases and 7 bases, with 7 bases remaining between them. Germline V gene lookup returns CDR1 SGHNT and CDR2 YYREEE (reference sequence). CDR3 bases: TGTGCCAGCAGTAACGGTAATGAGCAGTTCTTC. Amino acid sequence: CASSNGNEQFF.

The chain combines TRBV7-9 with TRBJ2-1, with 9 nucleotides matching TRBD2. The CDR3 runs to 15 residues. V lost 5 bases and J lost 4; bases outside the gene matches: 6. CDR1 and CDR2 (germline): SEHNR, FQNEAQ (reference sequence). CDR3 sequence: CASSLPGLAYNEQFF. CDR3 DNA sequence: TGTGCCAGCAGCCTACCGGGACTAGCTTACAATGAGCAGTTCTTC. The full variable domain, completed using reference TRBV7-9 and TRBJ2-1, is DTGVSQNPRHKITKRGQNVTFRCDPISEHNRLYWYRQTLGQGPEFLTYFQNEAQLEKSRLLSDRFSAERPKGSFSTLEIQRTEQGDSAMYLCASSLPGLAYNEQFFGPGTRLTVL.

The chain couples TRBV7-9 to TRBJ2-2; 11 positions agree with TRBD1. The length of the CDR3 is 16 residues. Germline V lookup: CDR1 SEHNR, CDR2 FQNEAQ (reference sequence). V was pared by 5 bases and J by 4 bases, with 6 bases of the junction left unmatched. The CDR3 DNA reads TGTGCCAGCAGCACAGGACAGGGGGCGGTCACCGGGGAGCTGTTTTTT. Translated, it gives CASSTGQGAVTGELFF.

This chain links TRBV18 with TRBJ2-7, with 9 bases aligning to TRBD2. Germline loops: CDR1 KGHSH, CDR2 LQKENI. This CDR3 region has 16 residues. V lost 1 base and J lost 5; bases outside the gene matches: 9. CDR3 sequence (DNA): TGTGCCAGCTCACCACGCGTAGCGGGAGTCTTCCACGAGCAGTACTTC. Translation gives CASSPRVAGVFHEQYF.

The chain links TRBV7-2 to TRBJ1-1, with TRBD1 matching 8 bases. The CDR3 runs to 14 residues. CDR1 and CDR2 from the germline V gene are SGHTA and FQGNSA. V dropped 3 bases and J dropped 4; count of bases not matched to a gene: 4. CDR3 in amino acids: CASSFWTGSTEAFF. CDR3 coding DNA: TGTGCCAGCAGCTTCTGGACAGGGTCCACTGAAGCTTTCTTT.

V is TRBV5-1 and J is TRBJ2-1; 11 bases map to TRBD2. CDR3 length: 17 amino acids. Trimming cost V 4 bases and J 2 bases; bases outside gene matches: 8. The V gene's germline CDR1 is SGHRS and CDR2 YFSETQ. In DNA form, the CDR3 reads TGCGCCAGCAGCCCGACGGCTAGCGGGAGGCCCTACAATGAGCAGTTCTTC. Protein: CASSPTASGRPYNEQFF.

CDR3 protein: CASSLSSGGYYGYTF. The CDR3 DNA reads TGTGCCAGCAGTTTATCATCGGGGGGCTACTATGGCTACACCTTC. The rearrangement joins TRBV27 to TRBJ1-2, with D tentatively TRBD1 (6 bases). This CDR3 region has 15 residues. Germline V gene data show CDR1 as MNHEY and CDR2 as SMNVEV (reference sequence). V gave up 0 bases and J gave up 3 bases, with 11 bases separating them.

V is TRBV15 and J is TRBJ1-1; TRBD1 matches at 9 bases. The germline gives CDR1 LNHNV, CDR2 YYDKDF (reference sequence). V lost 3 bases and J lost 3; bases outside the gene matches: 11. This CDR3 is built from 17 residues. CDR3 DNA sequence: TGTGCCACCAGCAGGGGTAGGGACAGGGAACTCTACACTGAAGCTTTCTTT. This gives the protein CATSRGRDRELYTEAFF. Full variable domain (rest looked up from reference TRBV15 and TRBJ1-1): DAMVIQNPRYQVTQFGKPVTLSCSQTLNHNVMYWYQQKSSQAPKLLFHYYDKDFNNEADTPDNFQSRRPNTSFCFLDIRSPGLGDTAMYLCATSRGRDRELYTEAFFGQGTRLTVV.

The CDR3 is CASSPVGTGEMNEQFF. CDR3 nucleotides: TGTGCCAGTAGTCCGGTAGGGACAGGGGAGATGAATGAGCAGTTCTTC. V is TRBV19 and J is TRBJ2-1, with TRBD1 matching 10 bases. This CDR3 contains 16 residues. V was pared by 5 bases and J by 7 bases, with 11 bases of the junction left unmatched. Germline-derived CDR1 and CDR2 are LNHDA and SQIVND (reference sequence).

The chain uses TRBV5-4 and TRBJ2-1; 10 bases are shared with TRBD2. V gave up 5 bases and J gave up 6 bases; unmatched junction bases: 8. The CDR3 is made up of 15 amino acids. In germline, CDR1 is SGHNT, CDR2 YYREEE (reference sequence). CDR3 region: CASRRGTSASNEQFF. The DNA of the CDR3 is TGTGCCAGCAGGAGGGGGACTAGCGCATCCAATGAGCAGTTCTTC.

The chain carries TRBV6-5 and TRBJ1-1; D ambiguous. CDR3 length equals 12 residues. Germline values: CDR1 MNHEY, CDR2 SVGAGI. V dropped 4 bases and J dropped 5 bases, with 8 bases sitting between them. In DNA form, the CDR3 reads TGTGCCAGCAGTTCCGTTATGACTGAAGCTTTCTTT. Protein: CASSSVMTEAFF.

J is TRBJ2-3 and V is TRBV7-6, with 9 nucleotides matching TRBD2. V lost 2 bases, J lost 0 bases, and 6 bases stayed unmatched. Germline lookup yields CDR1 SGHVS and CDR2 FNYEAQ. The CDR3 length is 17 residues. The CDR3 reads CASSLSGLAVSTDTQYF. The CDR3 DNA is TGTGCCAGCAGCTTATCGGGACTAGCAGTTAGCACAGATACGCAGTATTTT.

This clone was seen a single time. This rearrangement joins TRBV25-1 to TRBJ1-5; maybe TRBD1 (5 bases). V dropped 2 bases and J dropped 1 base, with 6 bases sitting between them. CDR1 and CDR2 from the germline V gene are MGHDK and SYGVNS. This CDR3 has 14 residues. CDR3 loop: CASSEQGSNQPQHF. The CDR3 region has the DNA TGTGCCAGCAGTGAACAGGGAAGCAATCAGCCCCAGCATTTT.

The V gene is TRBV5-1, the J gene TRBJ2-2; the D is unclear. This CDR3 comprises 12 residues. Trimming shortened V by 5 bases and J by 6 bases, and 8 bases separated the two germline ends. Germline-derived CDR1 and CDR2 are SGHRS and YFSETQ. The CDR3 loop reads CASSLNPGELFF. DNA of the CDR3: TGCGCCAGCAGTCTAAACCCCGGGGAGCTGTTTTTT.